The 5 T cell receptor beta chains below all came from one sample that was sequenced in a study of breast tumors, draining lymph nodes, adjacent tissues (dated by TCRdb to about 2016). Libraries were prepared through multiplex PCR. Sequencing was carried out with an Illumina HiSeq 2000. Through fastp at Q25 and MiXCR, TCRdb rebuilt clones from the public reads, retaining in-frame beta chains. Rows are combined by CDR3 protein, so each entry shows the most common genes and DNA. This sample has 70,000 to 95,000 distinct CDR3 sequences in its table, and under 25% of those were observed once. About 2.2% of the sample belongs to the ten largest clones. The lymph node samples were taken from the axillary draining lymph nodes of breast cancer patients. The specimen sequenced was axillary lymph node tissue. The receptors shown here come from a female donor with breast cancer. Some clones in this sample may be carry-over from other donors' samples.

This clonotype was found many times. The V call is TRBV7-9, the J call TRBJ1-6; TRBD1 matches 9 bases. The J segment lost 7 bases and the V segment lost 3 bases, leaving 4 bases of the junction unmatched. From germline, CDR1 is SEHNR and CDR2 FQNEAQ (reference sequence). The CDR3 is 15 amino acids. CDR3 sequence: CASSFGTGKNSPLHF. The CDR3 region has the DNA TGTGCCAGCAGCTTTGGGACAGGGAAGAATTCACCCCTCCACTTT.

The sample holds a few counts of this clonotype. The chain is built from TRBV11-3 and TRBJ2-7, with D hard to call. Deletions cut 5 bases from V and 4 bases from J, with 6 bases between. Germline V lookup: CDR1 SGHNT, CDR2 YENEEA. The CDR3 extends over 11 amino acids. The chain's CDR3 is CASSQHYEQYF. CDR3 DNA sequence: TGTGCCAGCAGCCAGCATTACGAGCAGTACTTC.

The sample holds a few counts of this clonotype. V gene TRBV6-2 or TRBV6-3 combines with J gene TRBJ2-7; TRBD2 matches at 11 bases. The germline V gene has CDR1 MNHEY and CDR2 SVGEGT. The CDR3 sequence is 15 residues long. Trimming at V came to 3 bases and at J to 4 bases, leaving 5 bases not matched to a gene. CDR3 coding DNA: TGTGCCAGCAGTTATAGCGGGGGGGCCGGGTACGAGCAGTACTTC. Its protein product is CASSYSGGAGYEQYF.

This clonotype has a count of ten or more. This chain joins TRBV6-1 and TRBJ2-5; D perhaps matches TRBD1 (5 bases). Per germline, CDR1 MNHNS and CDR2 SASEGT. Trimming shortened V by 2 bases and J by 4 bases, and 14 bases separated the two germline ends. This CDR3 spans 15 amino acids. The CDR3 DNA is TGTGCCAGCAGTGAAAAAGGGGTTCGGGCAGAGACCCAGTACTTC. This encodes CASSEKGVRAETQYF.

The V call is TRBV3-1, the J call TRBJ2-5; 11 bases fit TRBD2. The junction had 9 bases not matched to a gene; V was cut back by 1 base and J by 5 bases. Germline V lookup: CDR1 LGHDT, CDR2 YNNKEL (reference sequence). This CDR3 is 17 amino acids long. The CDR3 sequence: CASSQVFSGRAAETQYF. CDR3 nucleotide sequence: TGTGCCAGCAGCCAAGTGTTTAGCGGGAGGGCGGCGGAGACCCAGTACTTC.